One and the same sample provided the 2 T cell receptor beta chains below, sequenced in a study of T cell repertoires in cytomegalovirus infection. TCRdb redid the calling of the reads with MiXCR, one entry per CDR3 protein. The repertoire holds approximately 470,000 distinct CDR3 sequences, with 42% as singletons. No antigen is known for these receptors. The sequenced sample was cultured PBMCs, obtained from culture after CMV antigen stimulation. These receptors were obtained from a human donor in good health (CMV status not recorded). Some clones in this sample may be carry-over from other donors' samples.

This chain uses TRBV5-5 with TRBJ2-3, with D perhaps matching TRBD2 (5 bases). The CDR3 has 16 amino acids. Germline lookup yields CDR1 SGHKS and CDR2 YYEKEE (reference sequence). Trimming left V 4 bases short and J 2 bases short, with 17 bases between. The CDR3: CASSRSGGPFTDTQYF. CDR3 bases: TGTGCCAGCAGCCGGAGCGGAGGACCTTTCACAGATACGCAGTATTTT.

The J gene is TRBJ2-7, the V gene TRBV7-9; the match to TRBD1 covers 10 bases. Germline-derived CDR1 and CDR2 are SEHNR and FQNEAQ (reference sequence). The CDR3 extends over 16 amino acids. V lost 5 bases to trimming and J lost 2 bases; unmatched junction nucleotides: 9. The CDR3 spells CASSRITGQGTYEQYF. The CDR3 region has the DNA TGTGCCAGCAGCCGCATAACGGGACAGGGGACCTACGAGCAGTACTTC.